The 24 T cell receptor beta chains reported below all come from one sample, sequenced in a study of Ad26.COV2.S vaccination and SARS-CoV-2 variants. The assay was immunoSEQ multiplex PCR, and TCRdb's table has in-frame clones only and misses some. This table holds 350,000 to 450,000 clones, more than 75% found once. Treatment reported: some 20 received Ad26.COV2.S at low or high dose, single or two shots; roughly 5 received placebo; per-sample allocation not given. Sampling occurred on day 63 after the first vaccine or placebo injection. The input for sequencing was peripheral blood, taken in a trial of Ad26.COV2.S vaccine versus placebo. All receptors come from a person aged 18-60 years who received the Ad26.COV2.S COVID-19 vaccine or a placebo.

The gene calls are TRBV6-5 and TRBJ2-5; D uncertain. The CDR3 is 13 residues long. V lost 6 bases and J lost 1, with 9 bases in between. Germline CDR1 reads MNHEY; CDR2 reads SVGAGI. The CDR3 is CASRYTSQETQYF. The CDR3 DNA sequence: TGTGCCAGCAGATACACTTCCCAAGAGACCCAGTACTTC.

The chain uses TRBV18 and TRBJ1-2; D might be TRBD1 (5 bases). V lost 6 bases to trimming and J lost 4 bases, with 12 bases between them. Germline assignment: CDR1 KGHSH and CDR2 LQKENI. The CDR3 loop spans 13 amino acids. CDR3 sequence (DNA): TGTGCCAGCTCTTTAGCAGGGAGCTATGGCTACACCTTC. Translating gives CASSLAGSYGYTF.

This clone occurred a few times. The rearrangement uses TRBV27 and TRBJ2-7, with TRBD2 matching 10 bases. The V gene's germline CDR1 is MNHEY and CDR2 SMNVEV (reference sequence). The CDR3 has 15 amino acids. V was pared by 3 bases and J by 3 bases, with 5 bases of the junction left unmatched. The CDR3 protein is CASSFIEREGYEQYF. As DNA, the CDR3 is TGTGCCAGCAGTTTTATCGAGCGGGAGGGCTACGAGCAGTACTTC.

CDR3 bases: TGTGCCAGCAGCCAAGTAGCTCTCCGGGACAGGGTGGGATCCGAGCAGTACTTC. Its translation is CASSQVALRDRVGSEQYF. The chain links TRBV3-1 (or the pseudogene TRBV3-2) to TRBJ2-7, with 9 bases identical to TRBD1. CDR3 length: 18 amino acids. Germline CDR1 is LGHDT and CDR2 is YNNKEL (reference sequence). The trim removed 1 base at V and 6 bases at J, leaving 16 bases unmatched.

This chain uses TRBV6-2 or TRBV6-3 with TRBJ1-1, with D unclear. V lost 0 bases to trimming and J lost 10 bases, with 12 bases between them. There are 13 residues in the CDR3. Germline values: CDR1 MNHEY, CDR2 SVGEGT. In nucleotides, the CDR3 is TGTGCCAGCAGTTACTCGAATTGGGCAGGAGCTTTCTTT. Translation gives CASSYSNWAGAFF.

V gene TRBV27 combines with J gene TRBJ1-2; TRBD1 matches 10 bases. The CDR3 length is 16 residues. Germline V gives CDR1 MNHEY, CDR2 SMNVEV (reference sequence). V shed 6 bases, J shed 4 bases, and the junction held 11 bases outside the gene matches. The CDR3 DNA follows: TGTGCCAGCAGGGGGACAGGGGCTTTTGAATCCTATGGCTACACCTTC. Translation gives CASRGTGAFESYGYTF.

The V call is TRBV28, the J call TRBJ2-3; D is perhaps TRBD1 (5 bases). The CDR3 has 16 residues. V was cut by 6 bases and J by 2 bases, with 18 bases left in between. Germline V gene lookup returns CDR1 MDHEN and CDR2 SYDVKM. CDR3 amino acids: CASSPTYAGNTDTQYF. In DNA form, the CDR3 reads TGTGCCAGCAGCCCGACTTATGCAGGGAACACAGATACGCAGTATTTT.

This rearrangement joins TRBV19 to TRBJ2-1; D is perhaps TRBD2 (6 bases). CDR1 LNHDA and CDR2 SQIVND come from the germline V gene (reference sequence). This CDR3 region has 16 residues. Trimming took off 0 bases at V and 3 bases at J, with 12 bases between the two ends. CDR3 sequence: CASSIDLAINYNEQFF. DNA of the CDR3: TGTGCCAGTAGTATAGACCTAGCGATCAACTACAATGAGCAGTTCTTC. The complete variable domain, with remaining parts taken from reference TRBV19 and TRBJ2-1, reads DGGITQSPKYLFRKEGQNVTLSCEQNLNHDAMYWYRQDPGQGLRLIYYSQIVNDFQKGDIAEGYSVSREKKESFPLTVTSAQKNPTAFYLCASSIDLAINYNEQFFGPGTRLTVL.

The count of this clone is one. J is TRBJ2-3 and V is TRBV7-9, with D hard to call. This CDR3 region has 12 residues. The V end lost 4 bases, the J end lost 7 bases, and 9 bases lay between the germline ends. Germline CDR1 is SEHNR and CDR2 is FQNEAQ (reference sequence). The CDR3, as DNA: TGTGCCAGCAGCTACGATCCGAATACGCAGTATTTT. Its protein product is CASSYDPNTQYF.

The V and J genes are TRBV28 and TRBJ1-2; D uncertain. V dropped 3 bases and J dropped 8 bases, with 16 bases sitting between them. This CDR3 contains 14 residues. Germline V gene data show CDR1 as MDHEN and CDR2 as SYDVKM. The CDR3 region is CASSFVGNFVGYTF. CDR3 in DNA: TGTGCCAGCAGTTTCGTGGGGAACTTTGTAGGCTACACCTTC.

The V gene is TRBV5-5, the J gene TRBJ2-2; D uncertain. This CDR3 is 13 amino acids long. CDR1 is SGHKS, CDR2 YYEKEE, per germline (reference sequence). V lost 4 bases and J lost 1, with 5 bases in between. The CDR3 loop reads CASSIENTGELFF. The CDR3, as DNA: TGTGCCAGCAGCATAGAGAACACCGGGGAGCTGTTTTTT.

The chain couples TRBV28 to TRBJ2-1; D is unclear. V lost 7 bases and J lost 9, with 16 bases in between. Germline V lookup: CDR1 MDHEN, CDR2 SYDVKM. The CDR3 totals 13 residues. CDR3 DNA: TGTGCCAGCATCTTGACGACCACGAGTGAGCAGTTCTTC. Its translation is CASILTTTSEQFF.

The gene calls are TRBV6-5 and TRBJ2-1, with D uncertain. The CDR3 loop spans 12 amino acids. The V end was cut by 4 bases, the J end by 8 bases, with 9 bases between. Per the germline V gene, CDR1 is MNHEY and CDR2 is SVGAGI. CDR3 in amino acids: CASSSSGYEQFF. CDR3 sequence (DNA): TGTGCCAGCAGTTCGTCTGGGTATGAGCAGTTCTTC.

The CDR3 coding sequence is TGTGCCAGCAGCCCCCTCCCGGGACAGCATACCTGGACCTCTGGAAACACCATATATTTT. It codes for CASSPLPGQHTWTSGNTIYF. The V call is TRBV3-1 (or the pseudogene TRBV3-2), the J call TRBJ1-3, with 7 bases lining up with TRBD1. This CDR3 spans 20 amino acids. Losses at the gene ends were 4 bases for V and 0 bases for J; bases not matched to a gene: 18. Per germline, CDR1 LGHDT and CDR2 YNNKEL (reference sequence).

This clone was seen many times. The V and J genes are TRBV4-1 and TRBJ2-7; 9 positions match TRBD1. V shed 4 bases and J 4 bases; nucleotides not matched to a gene: 11. Germline assignment: CDR1 MGHRA and CDR2 YSYEKL. The CDR3 extends over 16 amino acids. CDR3 sequence reads: CASSPTPDRGIYEQYF. The CDR3 DNA is TGCGCCAGCAGCCCCACCCCTGACAGGGGGATATACGAGCAGTACTTC.

This clone is a singleton in its sample. The chain couples TRBV28 to TRBJ1-2; 7 bases agree with TRBD1. Germline CDR1 is MDHEN and CDR2 is SYDVKM. The CDR3 consists of 13 residues. The ends lost 5 bases at V and 7 bases at J; junction bases unmatched: 7. The CDR3 spells CASSPGQVGGYTF. The CDR3 bases are TGTGCCAGCAGTCCCGGACAGGTTGGTGGCTACACCTTC.

The chain links TRBV29-1 to TRBJ1-6; a possible D gene is TRBD1 (5 bases). The CDR3 runs to 15 residues. Trimming removed 7 bases from V and 10 bases from J, with 23 bases in between. CDR1 is SQVTM and CDR2 is ANQGSEA in the germline V gene. CDR3 region: CSAKQDGSLGSPLHF. The CDR3 DNA follows: TGCAGCGCTAAACAGGACGGTTCCTTAGGGTCACCCCTCCACTTT. Full variable domain (outside the CDR3, taken from reference TRBV29-1 and TRBJ1-6): SAVISQKPSRDICQRGTSLTIQCQVDSQVTMMFWYRQQPGQSLTLIATANQGSEATYESGFVIDKFPISRPNLTFSTLTVSNMSPEDSSIYLCSAKQDGSLGSPLHFGNGTRLTVT.

The CDR3 reads CASSLGLAIYYNEQFF. In DNA form, the CDR3 reads TGTGCCAGCAGCTTAGGACTAGCGATATACTACAATGAGCAGTTCTTC. The V call is TRBV7-2, the J call TRBJ2-1; 8 bases agree with TRBD2. The ends lost 1 base at V and 3 bases at J; junction bases unmatched: 5. The CDR3 has 16 residues. Germline CDR1 SGHTA, CDR2 FQGNSA.

This rearrangement joins TRBV6-6 to TRBJ1-6, with D tentatively TRBD1 (5 bases). Trimming took off 2 bases at V and 9 bases at J, with 5 bases between the two ends. The V gene's germline CDR1 is MNHNY and CDR2 SVGAGI (reference sequence). This CDR3 has 12 residues. CDR3 bases: TGTGCCAGCAGTTACCAGGGTTCACCCCTCCACTTT. It is translated as CASSYQGSPLHF.

The V call is TRBV4-1, the J call TRBJ1-4; 10 bases match TRBD1. The CDR3 sequence is 16 residues long. After removal of 2 bases from V and 5 bases from J, the junction contained 5 bases not matched to a gene. Germline V gives CDR1 MGHRA, CDR2 YSYEKL. CDR3 protein: CASSQFATGGNEKLFF. The CDR3 coding sequence is TGCGCCAGCAGCCAATTCGCGACAGGGGGCAATGAAAAACTGTTTTTT.

V and J are TRBV6-6 and TRBJ2-1; D remains unclear. Germline V CDR1 and CDR2: MNHNY, SVGAGI (reference sequence). Trimming left V 2 bases short and J 5 bases short, with 10 bases between. This CDR3 spans 14 amino acids. The CDR3 DNA sequence: TGTGCCAGCAGTTACGGGCAGCAACACAATGAGCAGTTCTTC. The encoded protein is CASSYGQQHNEQFF.

In this sample, this clone turned up once. The genes are TRBV10-3 and TRBJ2-3, with 7 nucleotides matching TRBD2. CDR1 is ENHRY and CDR2 is SYGVKD in the germline V gene. V shed 5 bases, J shed 0 bases, and the junction held 8 bases outside the gene matches. CDR3 length: 16 amino acids. The CDR3 spells CAISPSGLTSTDTQYF. DNA of the CDR3: TGTGCCATCAGTCCTTCGGGACTAACTAGCACAGATACGCAGTATTTT.

The CDR3 DNA reads as TGCGCCAGCAGCCAACAAGACAGCCCAGCCAGCTACGAGCAGTACTTC. Translating gives CASSQQDSPASYEQYF. The rearrangement links TRBV4-3 to TRBJ2-7; D might be TRBD1 (5 bases). The V gene lost 2 bases and the J gene lost 3 bases, with 17 bases spanning the gap. The CDR3 is made up of 16 amino acids. Germline CDR1 LGHNA, CDR2 YSLEER.

The rearrangement uses TRBV28 and TRBJ1-1; D is perhaps TRBD1 (6 bases). The CDR3 is 16 residues long. Germline V gene sequence: CDR1 MDHEN, CDR2 SYDVKM. V shed 8 bases and J shed 2 bases, with 21 bases lying between them. CDR3 in DNA: TGTGCCAGCGCCCTAGGGGGGGCAGGACAAAACACTGAAGCTTTCTTT. Protein: CASALGGAGQNTEAFF.